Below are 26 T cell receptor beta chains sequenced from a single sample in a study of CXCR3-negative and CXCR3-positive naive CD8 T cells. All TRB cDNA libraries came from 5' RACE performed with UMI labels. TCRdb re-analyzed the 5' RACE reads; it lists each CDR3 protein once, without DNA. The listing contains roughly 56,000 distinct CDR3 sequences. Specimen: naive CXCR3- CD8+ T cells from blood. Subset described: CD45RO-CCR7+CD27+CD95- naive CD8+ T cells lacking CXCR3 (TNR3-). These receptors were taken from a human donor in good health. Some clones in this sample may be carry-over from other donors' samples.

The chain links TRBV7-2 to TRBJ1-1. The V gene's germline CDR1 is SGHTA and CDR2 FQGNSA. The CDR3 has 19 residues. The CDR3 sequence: CASRKLDSYDQRLNTEAFF.

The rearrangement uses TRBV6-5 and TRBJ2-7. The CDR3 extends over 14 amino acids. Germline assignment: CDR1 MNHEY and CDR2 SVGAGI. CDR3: CASSYSRGPYEQYF.

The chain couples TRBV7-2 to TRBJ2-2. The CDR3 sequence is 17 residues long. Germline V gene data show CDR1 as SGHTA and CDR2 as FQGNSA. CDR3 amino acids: CASSLVLLPRNTGELFF.

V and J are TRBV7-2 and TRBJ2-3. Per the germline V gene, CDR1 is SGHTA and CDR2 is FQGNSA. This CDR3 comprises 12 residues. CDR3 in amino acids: CASSLRQMTQYF.

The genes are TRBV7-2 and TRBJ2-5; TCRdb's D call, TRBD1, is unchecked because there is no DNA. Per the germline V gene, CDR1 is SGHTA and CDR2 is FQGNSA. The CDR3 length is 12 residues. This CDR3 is CASSFAGGTQYF.

CDR3 sequence reads: CASTGTSGGARNEQFF. The V gene is TRBV6-2 or TRBV6-3, the J gene TRBJ2-1; the D call from TCRdb, TRBD2, cannot be confirmed without DNA. The CDR3 loop spans 16 amino acids. Germline CDR1 and CDR2: MNHEY and SVGEGT.

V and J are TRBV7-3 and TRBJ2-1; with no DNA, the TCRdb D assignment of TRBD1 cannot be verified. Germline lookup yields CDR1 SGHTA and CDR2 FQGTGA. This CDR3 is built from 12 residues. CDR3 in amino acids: CASMGEYNEQFF.

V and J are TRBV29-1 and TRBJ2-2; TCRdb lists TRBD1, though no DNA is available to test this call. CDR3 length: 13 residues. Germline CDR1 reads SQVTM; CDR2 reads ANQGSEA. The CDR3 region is CSVVSGDTGELFF.

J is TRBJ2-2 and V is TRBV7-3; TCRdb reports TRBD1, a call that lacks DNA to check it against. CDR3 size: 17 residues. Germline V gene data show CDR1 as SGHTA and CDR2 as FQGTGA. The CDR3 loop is CASSLTGVWSNTGELFF.

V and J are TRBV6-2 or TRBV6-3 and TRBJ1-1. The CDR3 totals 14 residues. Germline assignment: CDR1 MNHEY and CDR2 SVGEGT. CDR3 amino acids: CASSQNLGNTEAFF.

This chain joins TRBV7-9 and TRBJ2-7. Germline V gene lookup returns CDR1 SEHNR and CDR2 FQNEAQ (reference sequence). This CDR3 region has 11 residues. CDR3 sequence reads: CASSYSQEQYF.

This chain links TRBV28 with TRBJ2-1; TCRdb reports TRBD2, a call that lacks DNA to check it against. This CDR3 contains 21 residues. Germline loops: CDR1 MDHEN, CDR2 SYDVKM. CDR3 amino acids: CASIGPWVPPGAGFGDNEQFF.

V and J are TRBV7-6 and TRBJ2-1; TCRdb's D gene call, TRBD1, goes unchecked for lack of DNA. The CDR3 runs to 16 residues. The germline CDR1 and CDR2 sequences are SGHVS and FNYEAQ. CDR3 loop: CASSLPGTSTYNEQFF.

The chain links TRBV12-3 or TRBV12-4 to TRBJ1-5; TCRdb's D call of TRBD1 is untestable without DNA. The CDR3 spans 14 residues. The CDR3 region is CASSRTGRGQPQHF.

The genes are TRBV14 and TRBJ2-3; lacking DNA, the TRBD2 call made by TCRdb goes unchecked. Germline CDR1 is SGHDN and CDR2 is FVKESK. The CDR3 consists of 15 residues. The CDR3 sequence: CASSQGGSGTDTQYF.

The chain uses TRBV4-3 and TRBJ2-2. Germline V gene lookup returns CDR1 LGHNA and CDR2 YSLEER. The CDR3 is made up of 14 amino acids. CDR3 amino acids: CASRQGTNTGELFF.

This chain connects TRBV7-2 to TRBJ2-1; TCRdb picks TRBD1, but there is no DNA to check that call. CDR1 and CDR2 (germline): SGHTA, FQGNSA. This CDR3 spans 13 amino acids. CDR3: CASTQGAGNEQFF.

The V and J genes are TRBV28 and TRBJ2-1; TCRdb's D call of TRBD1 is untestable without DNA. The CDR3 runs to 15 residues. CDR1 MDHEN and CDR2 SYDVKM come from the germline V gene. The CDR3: CPHPGQGVVYNEQFF.

The CDR3 sequence is CSVGDGPYGYIF. The rearrangement uses TRBV29-1 and TRBJ1-2. CDR1 is SQVTM, CDR2 ANQGSEA, per germline. The CDR3 extends over 12 amino acids.

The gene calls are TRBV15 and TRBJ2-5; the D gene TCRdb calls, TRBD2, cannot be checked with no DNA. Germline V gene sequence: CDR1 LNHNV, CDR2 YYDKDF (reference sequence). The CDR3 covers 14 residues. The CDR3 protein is CATSRDRAGETQYF.

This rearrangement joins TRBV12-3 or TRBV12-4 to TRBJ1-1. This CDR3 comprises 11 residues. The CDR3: CASSSMGEAFF.

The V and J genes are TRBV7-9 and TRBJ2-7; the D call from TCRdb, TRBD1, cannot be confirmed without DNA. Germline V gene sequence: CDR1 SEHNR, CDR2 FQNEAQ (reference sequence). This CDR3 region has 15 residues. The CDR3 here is CASSSPTGYSYEQYF.

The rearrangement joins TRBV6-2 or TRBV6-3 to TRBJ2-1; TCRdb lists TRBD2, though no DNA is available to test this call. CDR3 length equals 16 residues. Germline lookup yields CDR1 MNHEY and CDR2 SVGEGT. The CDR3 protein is CASSYSPSGGRNEQFF.

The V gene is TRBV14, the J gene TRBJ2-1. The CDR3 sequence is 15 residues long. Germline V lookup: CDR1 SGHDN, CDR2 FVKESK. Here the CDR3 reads CASSQDRNSYNEQFF.

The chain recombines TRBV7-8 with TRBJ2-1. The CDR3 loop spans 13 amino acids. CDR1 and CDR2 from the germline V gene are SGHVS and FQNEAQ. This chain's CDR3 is CASSLSRSNEQFF. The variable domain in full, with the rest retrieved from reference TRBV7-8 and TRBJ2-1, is GAGVSQSPRYKVAKRGQDVALRCDPISGHVSLFWYQQALGQGPEFLTYFQNEAQLDKSGLPSDRFFAERPEGSVSTLKIQRTQQEDSAVYLCASSLSRSNEQFFGPGTRLTVL.

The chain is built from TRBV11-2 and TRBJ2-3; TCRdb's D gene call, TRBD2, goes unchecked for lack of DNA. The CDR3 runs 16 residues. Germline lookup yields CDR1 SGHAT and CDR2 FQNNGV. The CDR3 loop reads CASSFWTSGVYDTQYF.